This is a list of T cell receptor beta chains from one sample in a study of blood T cell repertoires in COVID-19. Clones were sequenced by immunoSEQ multiplex PCR, and TCRdb holds only the in-frame ones, with some missing. The sample has 300,000 to 450,000 clones, over 75% seen once. The specimen sequenced was peripheral blood. These receptors were collected from a woman aged 25 to 45 with COVID-19, enrolled during active disease. Each CDR3 is given with its conserved first and last residue. A D gene is named only where the DNA matches it firmly. Rows may omit the clone size; those that give it use once, few, many or a size class.

size	D	V	J	CDR3	DNA
once	-	TRBV6-4	TRBJ2-7	CASLERLAYEQYF	TGTGCCAGCCTGGAAAGACTGGCCTACGAGCAGTACTTC
many	TRBD2	TRBV28	TRBJ2-1	CASSSVTSEQVVNEQFF	TGTGCCAGCAGTTCCGTGACTAGCGAGCAAGTCGTCAATGAGCAGTTCTTC
-	-	TRBV12-3/TRBV12-4	TRBJ1-5	CASSTRGQPQHF	TGTGCCAGCAGTACCAGGGGTCAGCCCCAGCATTTT
-	-	TRBV9	TRBJ1-5	CASSVEAGNQPQHF	TGTGCCAGCAGCGTAGAGGCGGGGAACCAGCCCCAGCATTTT
-	-	TRBV2	TRBJ1-5	CASTTAQTQPQHF	TGTGCCAGCACGACTGCCCAGACCCAGCCCCAGCATTTT
once	-	TRBV3-1/TRBV3-2	TRBJ1-1	CASSQVGNTEAFF	TGTGCCAGCAGCCAAGTCGGGAACACTGAAGCTTTCTTT
-	-	TRBV2	TRBJ1-5	CASRQGLNQPQHF	TGTGCCAGCAGACAGGGCCTCAATCAGCCCCAGCATTTT
-	TRBD2	TRBV7-6	TRBJ2-5	CASSRTRGETQYF	TGTGCCAGCAGCCGGACTAGGGGCGAGACCCAGTACTTC
few	TRBD1	TRBV7-9	TRBJ2-7	CASSLASPRGLGEQYF	TGTGCCAGCAGCTTAGCGTCCCCCAGGGGGTTAGGGGAGCAGTACTTC
-	-	TRBV6-4	TRBJ2-3	CASSGQSTDTQYF	TGTGCCAGCAGTGGGCAGTCCACAGATACGCAGTATTTT
-	TRBD2	TRBV9	TRBJ2-3	CASSVSGSGRGTDTQYF	TGTGCCAGCAGCGTATCAGGTAGCGGGAGGGGGACAGATACGCAGTATTTT
once	TRBD2	TRBV5-4	TRBJ2-1	CASSLGLASSYNEQFF	TGTGCCAGCAGCTTGGGACTAGCCAGCTCCTACAATGAGCAGTTCTTC
once	-	TRBV19	TRBJ2-5	CASSIRRGLETQYF	TGTGCCAGTAGTATTAGGAGGGGGCTAGAGACCCAGTACTTC
-	-	TRBV11-2	TRBJ1-4	CASSSRAREKLFF	TGTGCCAGCAGCAGCAGGGCTCGGGAAAAACTGTTTTTT
-	TRBD2	TRBV5-5	TRBJ2-7	CASTTAGGDHYEQYF	TGTGCCAGCACCACCGCCGGGGGGGATCACTACGAGCAGTACTTC
-	-	TRBV9	TRBJ2-5	CASSVVGGSGETQYF	TGTGCCAGCAGCGTAGTTGGTGGGAGTGGAGAGACCCAGTACTTC
few	-	TRBV25-1	TRBJ2-3	CASSESGNTDTQYF	TGTGCCAGCAGTGAATCGGGAAACACAGATACGCAGTATTTT
-	TRBD2	TRBV6-4	TRBJ2-7	CARFTSAPSYEQYF	TGTGCCCGATTCACTAGCGCCCCTTCCTACGAGCAGTACTTC
-	TRBD1	TRBV2	TRBJ1-6	CASRAGTAGSPLHF	TGTGCCAGCAGGGCTGGGACAGCGGGTTCACCCCTCCACTTT
-	-	TRBV23-1	TRBJ2-2	CASSPAGPNTGELFF	TGCGCCAGCAGTCCGGCAGGTCCGAACACCGGGGAGCTGTTTTTT
-	TRBD2	TRBV28	TRBJ2-7	CASSFPFSAGERYEQYF	TGTGCCAGCAGTTTTCCTTTCTCGGCGGGAGAGCGGTACGAGCAGTACTTC
few	-	TRBV7-2	TRBJ2-7	CASSSQGPYEQYF	TGTGCCAGCAGCTCACAGGGACCCTACGAGCAGTACTTC
once	-	TRBV6-6	TRBJ1-2	CASRPAGGYTF	TGTGCCAGCCGGCCGGCGGGAGGCTACACCTTC
-	-	TRBV12-3/TRBV12-4	TRBJ1-5	CASSPPSKQPQHF	TGTGCCAGCAGTCCCCCGTCTAAACAGCCCCAGCATTTT
few	TRBD1	TRBV5-6	TRBJ2-2	CASSWGQGRRTGELFF	TGTGCCAGCAGCTGGGGACAGGGAAGGAGAACCGGGGAGCTGTTTTTT
-	TRBD2	TRBV3-1/TRBV3-2	TRBJ2-5	CASSQGGTSGETQYF	TGTGCCAGCAGCCAAGGGGGGACTAGCGGGGAGACCCAGTACTTC
-	-	TRBV4-1	TRBJ2-7	CASSQGAGALTYEQYF	TGCGCCAGCAGCCAAGGGGCGGGGGCCCTGACTTACGAGCAGTACTTC
-	-	TRBV10-1	TRBJ2-3	CASSDEATGVGTQYF	TGCGCCAGCAGTGACGAGGCAACGGGAGTGGGTACGCAGTATTTT
-	-	TRBV14	TRBJ2-2	CASSQAPRDFYTGELFF	TGTGCCAGCAGCCAAGCCCCCAGGGACTTTTACACCGGGGAGCTGTTTTTT
-	-	TRBV2	TRBJ2-3	CASSDDSTDTQYF	TGTGCCAGCAGTGACGACTCCACAGATACGCAGTATTTT
-	-	TRBV30	TRBJ2-7	CAWEGGSKSSYEQYF	TGTGCCTGGGAGGGGGGGTCAAAGAGCTCCTACGAGCAGTACTTC
once	TRBD1	TRBV28	TRBJ1-1	CASRPRGQGRITEAFF	TGTGCCAGCAGACCCCGAGGACAGGGTCGGATCACTGAAGCTTTCTTT
-	TRBD1	TRBV24-1	TRBJ2-3	CATGDRVNTDTQYF	TGTGCCACCGGGGACAGGGTCAATACAGATACGCAGTATTTT
-	TRBD2	TRBV10-3	TRBJ2-2	CAISPGTSGSVTGELFF	TGTGCCATCAGTCCCGGGACTAGCGGGAGCGTCACCGGGGAGCTGTTTTTT
-	TRBD1	TRBV27	TRBJ1-4	CASSHPTGGDFTNEKLFF	TGTGCCAGCAGTCACCCTACAGGGGGCGACTTCACTAATGAAAAACTGTTTTTT
-	-	TRBV7-8	TRBJ2-3	CASSLARVWDTQYF	TGTGCCAGCAGCTTAGCCAGGGTTTGGGATACGCAGTATTTT
-	-	TRBV28	TRBJ2-3	CASSLESALTRTDTQYF	TGTGCCAGCAGTTTAGAGTCGGCACTGACTAGGACCGATACGCAGTATTTT
few	TRBD2	TRBV10-2	TRBJ2-1	CASSEVGLALLNNEQFF	TGCGCCAGCAGTGAGGTGGGACTAGCGCTACTTAACAATGAGCAGTTCTTC
-	TRBD1	TRBV5-8	TRBJ1-1	CASSPGTANTEAFF	TGTGCCAGCAGCCCGGGGACAGCGAACACTGAAGCTTTCTTT
-	-	TRBV6-5	TRBJ2-2	CASSRRDRHTGELFF	TGTGCCAGCAGTCGGAGGGACAGACACACCGGGGAGCTGTTTTTT